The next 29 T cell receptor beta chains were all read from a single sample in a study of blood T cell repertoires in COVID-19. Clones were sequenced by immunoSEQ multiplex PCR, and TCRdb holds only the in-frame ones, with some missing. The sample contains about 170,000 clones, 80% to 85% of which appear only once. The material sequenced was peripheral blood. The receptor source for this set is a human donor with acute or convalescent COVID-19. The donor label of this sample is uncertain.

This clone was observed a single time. CDR3 region: CASSLPSDSYEQYF. The CDR3 nucleotides read TGCGCCAGCAGCTTGCCTAGCGACTCCTACGAGCAGTACTTC. This sequence joins TRBV5-1 and TRBJ2-7; D perhaps matches TRBD2 (6 bases). The CDR3 totals 14 residues. Germline-derived CDR1 and CDR2 are SGHRS and YFSETQ. The V gene lost 1 base and the J gene lost 0 bases, with 8 bases spanning the gap. The whole variable domain, filled in from reference TRBV5-1 and TRBJ2-7, reads KAGVTQTPRYLIKTRGQQVTLSCSPISGHRSVSWYQQTPGQGLQFLFEYFSETQRNKGNFPGRFSGRQFSNSRSEMNVSTLELGDSALYLCASSLPSDSYEQYFGPGTRLTVT.

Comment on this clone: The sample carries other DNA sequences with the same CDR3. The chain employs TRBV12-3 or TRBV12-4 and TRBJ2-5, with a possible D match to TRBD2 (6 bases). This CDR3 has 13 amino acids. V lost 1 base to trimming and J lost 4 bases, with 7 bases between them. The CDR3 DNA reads TGTGCCAGCAGTTTAGGGCGGGGAGAGACCCAGTACTTC. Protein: CASSLGRGETQYF.

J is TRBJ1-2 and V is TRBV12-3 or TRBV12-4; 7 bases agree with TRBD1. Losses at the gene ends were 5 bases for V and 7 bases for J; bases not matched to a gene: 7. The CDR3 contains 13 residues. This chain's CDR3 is CASSPTTGSGYTF. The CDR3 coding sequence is TGTGCCAGCAGTCCTACGACAGGGAGTGGCTACACCTTC.

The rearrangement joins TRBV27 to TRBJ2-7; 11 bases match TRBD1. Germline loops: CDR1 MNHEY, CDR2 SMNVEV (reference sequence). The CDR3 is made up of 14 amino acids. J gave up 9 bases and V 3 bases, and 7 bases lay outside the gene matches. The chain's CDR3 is CASSFPGQGGGQYF. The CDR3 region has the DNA TGTGCCAGCAGTTTCCCGGGACAGGGGGGCGGGCAGTACTTC.

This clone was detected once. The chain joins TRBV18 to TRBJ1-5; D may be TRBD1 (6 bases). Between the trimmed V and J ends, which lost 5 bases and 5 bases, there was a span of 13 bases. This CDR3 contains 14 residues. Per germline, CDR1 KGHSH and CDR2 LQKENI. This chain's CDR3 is CASSTGDRYQPQHF. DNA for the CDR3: TGTGCCAGCTCAACAGGAGACAGGTATCAGCCCCAGCATTTT. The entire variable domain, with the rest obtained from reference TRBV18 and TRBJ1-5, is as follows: NAGVMQNPRHLVRRRGQEARLRCSPMKGHSHVYWYRQLPEEGLKFMVYLQKENIIDESGMPKERFSAEFPKEGPSILRIQQVVRGDSAAYFCASSTGDRYQPQHFGDGTRLSIL.

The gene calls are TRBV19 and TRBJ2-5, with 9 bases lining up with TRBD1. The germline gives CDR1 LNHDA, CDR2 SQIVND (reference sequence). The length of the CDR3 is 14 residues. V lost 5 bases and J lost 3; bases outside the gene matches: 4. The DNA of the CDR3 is TGTGCCAGTAGTTTACAGGGGGCTGAAGAGACCCAGTACTTC. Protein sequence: CASSLQGAEETQYF.

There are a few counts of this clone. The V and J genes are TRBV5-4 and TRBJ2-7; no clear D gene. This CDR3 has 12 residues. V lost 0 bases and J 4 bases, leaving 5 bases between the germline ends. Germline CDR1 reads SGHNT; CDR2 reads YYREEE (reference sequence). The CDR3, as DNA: TGTGCCAGCAGCTTGGACACATACGAGCAGTACTTC. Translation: CASSLDTYEQYF.

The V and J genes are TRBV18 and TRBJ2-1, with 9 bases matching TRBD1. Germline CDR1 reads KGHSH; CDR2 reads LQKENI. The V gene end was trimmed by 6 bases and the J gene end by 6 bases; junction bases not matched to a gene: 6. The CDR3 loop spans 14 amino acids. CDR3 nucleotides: TGTGCCAGCTCGTCCGGGACAGGGACCAATGAGCAGTTCTTC. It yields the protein CASSSGTGTNEQFF.

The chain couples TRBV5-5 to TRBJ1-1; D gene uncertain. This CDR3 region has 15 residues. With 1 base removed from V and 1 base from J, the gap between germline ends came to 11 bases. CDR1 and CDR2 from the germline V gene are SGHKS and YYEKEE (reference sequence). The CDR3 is CASSLRLTTNTEAFF. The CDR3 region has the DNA TGTGCCAGCAGCTTGAGGCTGACAACGAACACTGAAGCTTTCTTT.

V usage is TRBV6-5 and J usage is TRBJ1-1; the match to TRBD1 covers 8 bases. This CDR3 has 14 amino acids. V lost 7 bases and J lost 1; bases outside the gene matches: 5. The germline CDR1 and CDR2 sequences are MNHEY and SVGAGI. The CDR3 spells CASKGTGRNTEAFF. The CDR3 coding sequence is TGTGCCAGCAAGGGGACAGGACGGAACACTGAAGCTTTCTTT.

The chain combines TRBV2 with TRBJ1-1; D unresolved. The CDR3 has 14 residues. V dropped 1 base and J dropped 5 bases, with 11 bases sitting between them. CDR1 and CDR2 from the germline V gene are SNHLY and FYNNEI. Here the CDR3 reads CASSEEVRATEAFF. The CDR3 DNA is TGTGCCAGCAGTGAAGAAGTCCGCGCGACTGAAGCTTTCTTT.

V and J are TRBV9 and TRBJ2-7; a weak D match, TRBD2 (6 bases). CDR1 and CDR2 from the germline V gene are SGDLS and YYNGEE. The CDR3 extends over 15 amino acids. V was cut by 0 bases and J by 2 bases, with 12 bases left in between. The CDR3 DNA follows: TGTGCCAGCAGCGTAGACGGGAGTGTGACCTACGAGCAGTACTTC. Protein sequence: CASSVDGSVTYEQYF.

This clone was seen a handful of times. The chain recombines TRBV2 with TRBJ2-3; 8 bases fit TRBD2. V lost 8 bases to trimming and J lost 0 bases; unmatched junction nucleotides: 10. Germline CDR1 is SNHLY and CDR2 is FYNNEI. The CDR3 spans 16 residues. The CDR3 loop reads CASEREQLSSTDTQYF. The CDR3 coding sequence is TGTGCCAGCGAGCGGGAGCAGCTATCTAGCACAGATACGCAGTATTTT.

DNA for the CDR3: TGTGCCTGGAACTTGGCTAGCGGTTACAATGAGCAGTTCTTC. Amino acid sequence: CAWNLASGYNEQFF. This rearrangement joins TRBV30 to TRBJ2-1, with 7 bases fitting TRBD2. J was trimmed by 4 bases and V by 4 bases; bases with no gene match: 7. The CDR3 length is 14 residues. Germline-derived CDR1 and CDR2 are GTSNPN and SVGIG (reference sequence).

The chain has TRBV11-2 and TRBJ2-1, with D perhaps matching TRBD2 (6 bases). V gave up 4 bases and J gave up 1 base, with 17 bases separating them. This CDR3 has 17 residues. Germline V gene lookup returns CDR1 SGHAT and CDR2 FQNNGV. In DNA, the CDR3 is TGTGCCAGCAGCTGGAGGTCGGGACTCGGGTCCTACAATGAGCAGTTCTTC. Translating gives CASSWRSGLGSYNEQFF.

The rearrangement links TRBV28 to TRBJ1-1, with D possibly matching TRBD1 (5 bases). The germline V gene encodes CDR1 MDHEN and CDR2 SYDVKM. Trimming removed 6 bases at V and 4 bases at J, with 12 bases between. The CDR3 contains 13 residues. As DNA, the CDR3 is TGTGCCAGCAGGGACATCCGAGGCACTGAAGCTTTCTTT. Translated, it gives CASRDIRGTEAFF. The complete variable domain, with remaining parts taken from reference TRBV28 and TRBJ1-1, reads DVKVTQSSRYLVKRTGEKVFLECVQDMDHENMFWYRQDPGLGLRLIYFSYDVKMKEKGDIPEGYSVSREKKERFSLILESASTNQTSMYLCASRDIRGTEAFFGQGTRLTVV.

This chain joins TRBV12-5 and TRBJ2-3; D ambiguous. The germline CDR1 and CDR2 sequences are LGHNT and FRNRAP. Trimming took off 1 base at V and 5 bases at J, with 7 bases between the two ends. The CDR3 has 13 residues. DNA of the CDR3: TGTGCTAGTGGTTTGGATTTAGAAGATACGCAGTATTTT. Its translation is CASGLDLEDTQYF.

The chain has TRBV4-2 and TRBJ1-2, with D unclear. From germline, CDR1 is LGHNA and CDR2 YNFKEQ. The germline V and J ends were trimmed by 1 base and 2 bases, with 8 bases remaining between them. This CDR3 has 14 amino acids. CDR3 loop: CASSQVTENYGYTF. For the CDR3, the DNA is TGTGCCAGCAGCCAAGTCACGGAGAACTATGGCTACACCTTC.

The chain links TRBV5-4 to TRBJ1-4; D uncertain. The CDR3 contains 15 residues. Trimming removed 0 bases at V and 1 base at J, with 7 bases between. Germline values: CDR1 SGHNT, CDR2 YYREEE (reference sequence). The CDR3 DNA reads TGTGCCAGCAGCTTGGGGTTCGGAACTAATGAAAAACTGTTTTTT. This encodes CASSLGFGTNEKLFF.

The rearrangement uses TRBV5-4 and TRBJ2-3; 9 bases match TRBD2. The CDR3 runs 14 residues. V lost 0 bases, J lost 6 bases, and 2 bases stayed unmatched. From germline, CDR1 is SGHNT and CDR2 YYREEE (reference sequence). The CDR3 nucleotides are TGTGCCAGCAGCTTGGAGCGGGGGGCGGATACGCAGTATTTT. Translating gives CASSLERGADTQYF.

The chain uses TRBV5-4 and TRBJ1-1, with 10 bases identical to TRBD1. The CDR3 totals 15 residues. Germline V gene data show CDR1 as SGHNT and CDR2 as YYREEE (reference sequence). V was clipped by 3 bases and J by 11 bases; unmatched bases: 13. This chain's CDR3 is CASSSVGQGPIGAFF. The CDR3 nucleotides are TGTGCCAGCAGCTCGGTGGGACAGGGGCCGATCGGGGCTTTCTTT.

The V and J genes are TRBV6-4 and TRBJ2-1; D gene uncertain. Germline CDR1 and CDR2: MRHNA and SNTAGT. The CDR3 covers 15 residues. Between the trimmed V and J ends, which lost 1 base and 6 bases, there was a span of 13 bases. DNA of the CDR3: TGTGCCAGCAGTGACTGGGCTGGTGTAGGCAATGAGCAGTTCTTC. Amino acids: CASSDWAGVGNEQFF.

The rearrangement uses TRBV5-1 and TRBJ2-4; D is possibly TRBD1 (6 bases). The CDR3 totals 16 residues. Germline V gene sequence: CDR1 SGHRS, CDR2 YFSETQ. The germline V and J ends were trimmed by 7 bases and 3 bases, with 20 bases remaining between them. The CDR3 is CASQGHSKGGKNIQYF. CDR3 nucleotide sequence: TGCGCCAGCCAGGGACACTCCAAAGGAGGCAAAAACATTCAGTACTTC. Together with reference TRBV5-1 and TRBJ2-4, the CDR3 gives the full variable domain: KAGVTQTPRYLIKTRGQQVTLSCSPISGHRSVSWYQQTPGQGLQFLFEYFSETQRNKGNFPGRFSGRQFSNSRSEMNVSTLELGDSALYLCASQGHSKGGKNIQYFGAGTRLSVL.

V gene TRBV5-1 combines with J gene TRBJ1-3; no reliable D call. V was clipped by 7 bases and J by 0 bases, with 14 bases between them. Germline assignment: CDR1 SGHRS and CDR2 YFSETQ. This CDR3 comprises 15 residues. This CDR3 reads CASRLELSSGNTIYF. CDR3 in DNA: TGCGCCAGCCGCCTGGAGCTGAGCTCTGGAAACACCATATATTTT.

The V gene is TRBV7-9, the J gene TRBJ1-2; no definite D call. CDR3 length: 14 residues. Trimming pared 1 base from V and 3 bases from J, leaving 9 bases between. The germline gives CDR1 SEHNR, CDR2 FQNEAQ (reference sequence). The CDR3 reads CASSLDLEDYGYTF. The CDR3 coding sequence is TGTGCCAGCAGCTTAGACCTAGAGGACTATGGCTACACCTTC.

The CDR3 DNA is TGTGCCAGCTCACCACCAGCACTAGCAGAACGAGGTGAGCAGTTCTTC. Translation gives CASSPPALAERGEQFF. The chain recombines TRBV18 with TRBJ2-1, with D perhaps TRBD2 (6 bases). Germline V gene data show CDR1 as KGHSH and CDR2 as LQKENI. Deletions cut 0 bases from V and 9 bases from J, with 18 bases between. The CDR3 length is 16 residues. The full variable domain, in which reference TRBV18 and TRBJ2-1 provide the parts outside the CDR3, is NAGVMQNPRHLVRRRGQEARLRCSPMKGHSHVYWYRQLPEEGLKFMVYLQKENIIDESGMPKERFSAEFPKEGPSILRIQQVVRGDSAAYFCASSPPALAERGEQFFGPGTRLTVL.

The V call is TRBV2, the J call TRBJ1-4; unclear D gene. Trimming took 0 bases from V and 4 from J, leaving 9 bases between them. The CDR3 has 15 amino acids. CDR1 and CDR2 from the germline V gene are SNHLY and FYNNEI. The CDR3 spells CASSEAGSFNEKLFF. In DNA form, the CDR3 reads TGTGCCAGCAGTGAAGCGGGCTCCTTTAATGAAAAACTGTTTTTT.

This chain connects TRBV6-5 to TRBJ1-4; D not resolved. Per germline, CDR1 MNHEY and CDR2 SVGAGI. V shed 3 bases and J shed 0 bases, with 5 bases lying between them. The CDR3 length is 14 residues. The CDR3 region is CASSYSATNEKLFF. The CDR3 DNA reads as TGTGCCAGCAGTTATTCTGCAACTAATGAAAAACTGTTTTTT.

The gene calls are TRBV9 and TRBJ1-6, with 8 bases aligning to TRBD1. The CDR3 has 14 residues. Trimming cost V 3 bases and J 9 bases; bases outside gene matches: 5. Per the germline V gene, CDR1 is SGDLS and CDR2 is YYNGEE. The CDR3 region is CASSGQGYVSPLHF. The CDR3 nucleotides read TGTGCCAGCAGCGGACAGGGGTATGTTTCACCCCTCCACTTT.